Listed below are T cell receptor beta chains from one sample, sequenced in a study of Graves' ophthalmopathy and Graves' hyperthyroidism. TCRdb reprocessed the multiplex PCR reads with MiXCR, giving one entry per CDR3 protein. The data hold some 160,000 distinct CDR3 sequences, with approximately 40% observed a single time. Sequencing used peripheral blood. Receptor source: a man aged 25-45 years with Graves' ophthalmopathy. The CDR3 runs from the conserved cysteine through the conserved F or W. The D gene is left open where the match is weak. The size field is filled for only some rows; it gives once, few, many or a size class.

J gene | V gene | clone size | D gene | CDR3 protein | CDR3 DNA
TRBJ1-1 | TRBV29-1 | many | TRBD1 | CSVVQGAAEAFF | TGCAGCGTTGTACAGGGGGCGGCTGAAGCTTTCTTT
TRBJ2-7 | TRBV12-3/TRBV12-4 | once | . | CASSPSGPGEGYEQYF | TGTGCCAGCAGCCCGTCCGGCCCAGGGGAAGGATACGAGCAGTACTTC
TRBJ1-1 | TRBV6-2/TRBV6-3 | many | . | CASSYGRVNTEAFF | TGTGCCAGCAGTTACGGGAGGGTGAACACTGAAGCTTTCTTT
TRBJ2-2 | TRBV6-2/TRBV6-3 | many | . | CASSYPRRADTGELFF | TGTGCCAGCAGTTACCCTCGCAGGGCCGACACCGGGGAGCTGTTTTTT
TRBJ1-2 | TRBV6-5 | . | . | CASSYSDTSRKGYTF | TGTGCCAGCAGTTACTCCGACACGTCTCGGAAGGGCTACACCTTC
TRBJ2-2 | TRBV7-8 | . | TRBD2 | CASSLGTSGGELFF | TGTGCCAGCAGCTTAGGGACTAGCGGCGGGGAGCTGTTTTTT
TRBJ2-2 | TRBV6-2/TRBV6-3 | many | TRBD2 | CASSPRLASNTGELFF | TGTGCCAGCAGCCCCCGACTAGCATCGAACACCGGGGAGCTGTTTTTT
TRBJ2-7 | TRBV19 | many | . | CASSRGGGGYEQYF | TGTGCCAGTAGTCGAGGTGGAGGGGGGTACGAGCAGTACTTC
TRBJ2-7 | TRBV27 | many | . | CASSWTGTTNSYEQYF | TGTGCCAGCAGTTGGACCGGGACAACCAACTCCTACGAGCAGTACTTC
TRBJ2-2 | TRBV7-3 | many | . | CASSLRPTRNTGELFF | TGTGCCAGCAGCTTAAGGCCCACTAGAAACACCGGGGAGCTGTTTTTT
TRBJ2-7 | TRBV7-9 | many | TRBD1 | CASSLADRFASYEQYF | TGTGCCAGCAGCTTAGCGGACAGGTTCGCTTCCTACGAGCAGTACTTC
TRBJ1-1 | TRBV12-3/TRBV12-4 | many | TRBD1 | CASSLPGQVGNTEAFF | TGTGCCAGCAGTTTACCCGGACAGGTTGGGAACACTGAAGCTTTCTTT
TRBJ1-6 | TRBV6-1 | . | . | CASSSNLLGLNSPLHF | TGTGCCAGCAGCTCTAACCTCCTGGGGCTGAATTCACCCCTCCACTTT
TRBJ1-6 | TRBV7-8 | . | . | CASSPNRVSYNSPLHF | TGTGCCAGCAGCCCCAACAGGGTATCTTATAATTCACCCCTCCACTTT
TRBJ1-5 | TRBV6-2/TRBV6-3 | . | . | CASTVQGQHQPQHF | TGTGCCAGCACCGTTCAGGGGCAGCATCAGCCCCAGCATTTT
TRBJ2-5 | TRBV28 | . | . | CASSWGRKYQETQYF | TGTGCCAGCAGCTGGGGCAGAAAGTACCAAGAGACCCAGTACTTC
TRBJ1-5 | TRBV12-3/TRBV12-4 | many | . | CASWTSVGREPQHF | TGTGCCAGCTGGACTAGCGTCGGGAGGGAGCCCCAGCATTTT
TRBJ1-5 | TRBV29-1 | many | TRBD1 | CSVVTGGRDQPQHF | TGCAGCGTCGTTACAGGGGGCCGCGATCAGCCCCAGCATTTT
TRBJ1-1 | TRBV30 | . | . | CAWSVWGTEAFF | TGTGCCTGGAGTGTTTGGGGCACTGAAGCTTTCTTT
TRBJ2-7 | TRBV28 | many | . | CASREQANEQYF | TGTGCCAGCAGAGAACAGGCTAACGAGCAGTACTTC